The entry below gives a single TCR beta chain sequence along with its context. The target antigen is unknown. The record originates from a study of T cells in Graves' hyperthyroidism and ophthalmopathy. Study-level results: Using 13 V-J features, a model discriminated ophthalmopathy from stable hyperthyroidism.

RNA transcripts were the template for amplifying TCR beta CDR3 regions. With the HTBI primer set, the TCR CDR3 went through a first round of RT-PCR. From the multiplex PCR reads, TCRdb called clonotypes with MiXCR, one entry per CDR3 protein. The table lists 600,000 to 650,000 distinct CDR3 sequences, under 20% of them singletons. The germline V gene has CDR1 MDHEN and CDR2 SYDVKM. The CDR3 spans 13 residues. V was clipped by 7 bases and J by 1 base, with 10 bases between them. The clonotype was recovered from a woman aged 25 to 39 with Graves' hyperthyroidism. The sample taken for sequencing was blood. The chain joins TRBV28 to TRBJ1-1; possibly TRBD1 for D (5 bases). This CDR3 is CASTYQGNTEAFF. Here the CDR3 DNA reads TGTGCCAGCACCTACCAGGGGAACACTGAAGCTTTCTTT.